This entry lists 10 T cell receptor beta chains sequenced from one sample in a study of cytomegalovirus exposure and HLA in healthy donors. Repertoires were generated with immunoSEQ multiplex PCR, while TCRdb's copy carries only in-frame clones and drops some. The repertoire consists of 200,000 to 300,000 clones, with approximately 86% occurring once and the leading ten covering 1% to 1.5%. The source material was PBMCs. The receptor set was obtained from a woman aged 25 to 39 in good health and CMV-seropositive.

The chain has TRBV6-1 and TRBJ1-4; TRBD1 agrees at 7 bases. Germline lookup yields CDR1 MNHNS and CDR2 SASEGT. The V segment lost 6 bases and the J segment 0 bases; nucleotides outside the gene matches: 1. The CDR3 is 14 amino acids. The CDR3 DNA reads TGTGCCAGCAGAACAGGGGCAACTAATGAAAAACTGTTTTTT. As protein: CASRTGATNEKLFF.

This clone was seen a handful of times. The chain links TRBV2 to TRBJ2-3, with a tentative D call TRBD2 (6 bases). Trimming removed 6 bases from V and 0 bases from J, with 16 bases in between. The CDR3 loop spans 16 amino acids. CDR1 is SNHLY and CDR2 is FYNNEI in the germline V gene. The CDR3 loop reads CASRGGTGVSTDTQYF. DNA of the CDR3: TGTGCCAGCAGGGGGGGTACGGGGGTTAGCACAGATACGCAGTATTTT.

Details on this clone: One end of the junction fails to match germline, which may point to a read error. In DNA, the CDR3 is TGCGCCAGCAGCCCGAGGAGCGGGAGTATAGGCTCCCACGAGCAGTACTTC. It encodes CASSPRSGSIGSHEQYF. The chain couples TRBV5-1 to TRBJ2-7; 8 bases match TRBD2. The CDR3 is 17 amino acids. Germline CDR1 and CDR2: SGHRS and YFSETQ.

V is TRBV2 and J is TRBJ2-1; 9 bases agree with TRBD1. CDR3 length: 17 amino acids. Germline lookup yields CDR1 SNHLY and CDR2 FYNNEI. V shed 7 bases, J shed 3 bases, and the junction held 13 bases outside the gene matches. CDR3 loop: CASTERTGGLNYNEQFF. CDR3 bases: TGTGCCAGCACCGAAAGAACAGGGGGCCTAAACTACAATGAGCAGTTCTTC. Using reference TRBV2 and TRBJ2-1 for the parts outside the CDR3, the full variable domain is EPEVTQTPSHQVTQMGQEVILRCVPISNHLYFYWYRQILGQKVEFLVSFYNNEISEKSEIFDDQFSVERPDGSNFTLKIRSTKLEDSAMYFCASTERTGGLNYNEQFFGPGTRLTVL.

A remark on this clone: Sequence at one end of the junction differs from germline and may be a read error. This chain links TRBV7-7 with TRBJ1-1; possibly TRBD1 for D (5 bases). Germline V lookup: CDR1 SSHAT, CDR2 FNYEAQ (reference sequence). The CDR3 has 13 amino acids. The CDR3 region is CASSLGTNTEAFF. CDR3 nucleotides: TGTGCTAGCAGCTTAGGGACTAACACTGAAGCTTTCTTT.

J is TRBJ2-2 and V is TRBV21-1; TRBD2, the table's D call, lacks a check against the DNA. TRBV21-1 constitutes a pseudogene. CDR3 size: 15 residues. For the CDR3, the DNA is TGTGCCAGCACACATAGCGGGAGGGCGACCGGGGAGCTGTTTTTT. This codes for CASTHSGRATGELFF.

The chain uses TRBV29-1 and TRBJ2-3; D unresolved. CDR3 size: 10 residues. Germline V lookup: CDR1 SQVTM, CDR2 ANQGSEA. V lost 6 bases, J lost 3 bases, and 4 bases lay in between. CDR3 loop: CSVYTDTQYF. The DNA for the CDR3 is TGCAGCGTCTATACAGATACGCAGTATTTT.

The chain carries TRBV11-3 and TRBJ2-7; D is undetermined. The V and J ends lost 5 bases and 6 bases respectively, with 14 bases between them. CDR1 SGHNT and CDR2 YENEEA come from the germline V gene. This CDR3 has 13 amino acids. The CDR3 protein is CASSPLGVFEQYF. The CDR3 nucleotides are TGTGCCAGCAGCCCTCTCGGAGTGTTCGAGCAGTACTTC.

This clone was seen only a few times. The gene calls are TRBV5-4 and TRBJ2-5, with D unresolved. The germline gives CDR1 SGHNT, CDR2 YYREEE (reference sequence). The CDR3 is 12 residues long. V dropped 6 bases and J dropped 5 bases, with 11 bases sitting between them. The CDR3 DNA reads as TGTGCCAGCACCCTGCCGGGTGAGACCCAGTACTTC. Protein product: CASTLPGETQYF. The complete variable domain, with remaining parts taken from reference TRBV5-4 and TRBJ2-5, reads ETGVTQSPTHLIKTRGQQVTLRCSSQSGHNTVSWYQQALGQGPQFIFQYYREEENGRGNFPPRFSGLQFPNYSSELNVNALELDDSALYLCASTLPGETQYFGPGTRLLVL.

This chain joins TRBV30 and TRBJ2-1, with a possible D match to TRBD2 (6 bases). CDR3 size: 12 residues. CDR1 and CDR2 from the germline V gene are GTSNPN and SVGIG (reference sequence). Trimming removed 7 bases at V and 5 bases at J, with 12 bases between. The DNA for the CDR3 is TGTGCCTCCCCGGGACTTCACAATGAGCAGTTCTTC. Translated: CASPGLHNEQFF.